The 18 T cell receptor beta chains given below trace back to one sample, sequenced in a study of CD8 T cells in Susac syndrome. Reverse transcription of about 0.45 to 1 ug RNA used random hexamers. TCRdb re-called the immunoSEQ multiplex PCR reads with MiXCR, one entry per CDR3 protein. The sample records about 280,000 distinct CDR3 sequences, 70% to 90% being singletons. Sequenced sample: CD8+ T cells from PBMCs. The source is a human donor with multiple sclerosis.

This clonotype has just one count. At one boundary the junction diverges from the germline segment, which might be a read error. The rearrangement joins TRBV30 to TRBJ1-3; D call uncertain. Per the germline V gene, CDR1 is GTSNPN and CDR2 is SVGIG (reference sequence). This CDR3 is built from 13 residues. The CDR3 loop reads CAWSVDSENTIYF. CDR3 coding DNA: TGTGCCTGGAGTGTAGATTCTGAAAACACCATATATTTT.

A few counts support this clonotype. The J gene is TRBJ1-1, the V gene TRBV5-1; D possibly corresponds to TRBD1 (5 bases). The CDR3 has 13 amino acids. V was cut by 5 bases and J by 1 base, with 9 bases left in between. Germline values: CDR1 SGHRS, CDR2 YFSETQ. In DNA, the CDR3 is TGCGCCAGCAGTCTGGACACGAACACTGAAGCTTTCTTT. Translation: CASSLDTNTEAFF.

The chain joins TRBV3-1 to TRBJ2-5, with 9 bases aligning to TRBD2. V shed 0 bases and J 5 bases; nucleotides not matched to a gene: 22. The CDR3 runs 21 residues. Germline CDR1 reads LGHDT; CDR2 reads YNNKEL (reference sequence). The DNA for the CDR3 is TGTGCCAGCAGCCAAGATGGAGGGCCCTGGCGGGAGGGCCGTCGGAAGGAGACCCAGTACTTC. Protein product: CASSQDGGPWREGRRKETQYF.

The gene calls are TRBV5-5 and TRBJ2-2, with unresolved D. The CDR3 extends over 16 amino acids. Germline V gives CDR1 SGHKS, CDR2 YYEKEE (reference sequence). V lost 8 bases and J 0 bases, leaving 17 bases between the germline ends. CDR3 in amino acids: CASQTAWVTNTGELFF. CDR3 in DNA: TGTGCCAGTCAGACGGCGTGGGTGACGAACACCGGGGAGCTGTTTTTT.

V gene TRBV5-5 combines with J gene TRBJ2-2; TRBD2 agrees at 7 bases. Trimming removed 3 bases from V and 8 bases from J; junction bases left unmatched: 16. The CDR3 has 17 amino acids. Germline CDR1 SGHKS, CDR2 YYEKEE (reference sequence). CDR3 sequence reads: CASSWGTTVGLGGELFF. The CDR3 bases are TGTGCCAGCAGCTGGGGGACTACCGTGGGTCTCGGAGGGGAGCTGTTTTTT.

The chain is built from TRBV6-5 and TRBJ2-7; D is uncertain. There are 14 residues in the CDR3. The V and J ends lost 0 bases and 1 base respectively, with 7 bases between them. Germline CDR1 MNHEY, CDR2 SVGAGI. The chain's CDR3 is CASSYSGKSYEQYF. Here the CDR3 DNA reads TGTGCCAGCAGTTACTCGGGAAAATCCTACGAGCAGTACTTC.

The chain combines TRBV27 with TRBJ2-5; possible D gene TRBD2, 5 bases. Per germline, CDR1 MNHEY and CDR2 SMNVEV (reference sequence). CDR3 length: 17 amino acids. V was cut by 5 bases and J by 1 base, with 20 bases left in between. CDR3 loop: CASSPKIRERGQETQYF. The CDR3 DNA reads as TGTGCCAGCAGTCCAAAGATCCGAGAACGGGGCCAAGAGACCCAGTACTTC.

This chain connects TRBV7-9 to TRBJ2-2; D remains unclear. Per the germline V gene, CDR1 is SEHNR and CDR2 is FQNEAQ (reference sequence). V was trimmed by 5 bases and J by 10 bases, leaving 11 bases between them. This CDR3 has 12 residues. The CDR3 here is CASSPPKLELFF. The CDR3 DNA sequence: TGTGCCAGCAGCCCGCCAAAGTTGGAGCTGTTTTTT.

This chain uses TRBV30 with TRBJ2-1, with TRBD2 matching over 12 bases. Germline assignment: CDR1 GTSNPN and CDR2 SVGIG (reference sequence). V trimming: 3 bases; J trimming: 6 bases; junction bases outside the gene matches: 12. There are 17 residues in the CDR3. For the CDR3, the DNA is TGTGCCTGGAGATCACTAGCGGGAGGCCTATTGGGCAATGAGCAGTTCTTC. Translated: CAWRSLAGGLLGNEQFF.

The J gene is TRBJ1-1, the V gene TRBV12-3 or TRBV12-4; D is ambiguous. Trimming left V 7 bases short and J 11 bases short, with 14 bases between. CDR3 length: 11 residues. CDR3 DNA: TGTGCCAGCAAGAGAACAGATGGGGCTTTCTTT. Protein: CASKRTDGAFF.

In DNA, the CDR3 is TGTGCCAGCAGCCCAATTTTTGAAAAGAGCGCTGAAGCTTTCTTT. Translation: CASSPIFEKSAEAFF. The V call is TRBV11-2, the J call TRBJ1-1; no firm D call. Looked up from germline, CDR1 is SGHAT and CDR2 is FQNNGV. Between the trimmed V and J ends, which lost 5 bases and 6 bases, there was a span of 19 bases. The CDR3 spans 15 residues.

The CDR3 is CASSKGISRQREGYTF. The CDR3 nucleotides read TGTGCCAGCAGCAAAGGCATCTCCAGACAGCGGGAGGGCTACACCTTC. The chain carries TRBV6-1 and TRBJ1-2, with D possibly TRBD1 on 5 matching bases. The V and J ends lost 6 bases and 8 bases respectively, with 25 bases between them. The CDR3 has 16 residues. Per germline, CDR1 MNHNS and CDR2 SASEGT.

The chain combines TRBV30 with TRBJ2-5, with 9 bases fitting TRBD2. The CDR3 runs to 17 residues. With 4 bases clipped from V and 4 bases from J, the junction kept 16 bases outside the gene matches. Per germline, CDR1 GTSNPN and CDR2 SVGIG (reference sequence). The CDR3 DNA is TGTGCCTGGATTGAAACGAATCGCGGGAGGGATGGAGAGACCCAGTACTTC. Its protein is CAWIETNRGRDGETQYF.

CDR3: CSVEDRTDSFYGYTF. The CDR3, as DNA: TGCAGCGTTGAAGATAGGACGGATTCCTTCTATGGCTACACCTTC. V is TRBV29-1 and J is TRBJ1-2; D unresolved. The CDR3 runs to 15 residues. The germline V and J ends were trimmed by 0 bases and 4 bases, with 15 bases remaining between them. Germline loops: CDR1 SQVTM, CDR2 ANQGSEA.

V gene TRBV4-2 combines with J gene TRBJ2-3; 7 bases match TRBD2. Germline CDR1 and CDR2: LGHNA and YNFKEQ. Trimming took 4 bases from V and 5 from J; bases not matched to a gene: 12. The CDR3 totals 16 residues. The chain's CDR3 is CASSLKEGRELDTQYF. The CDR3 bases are TGTGCCAGCAGCCTCAAAGAGGGGCGGGAGTTAGATACGCAGTATTTT.

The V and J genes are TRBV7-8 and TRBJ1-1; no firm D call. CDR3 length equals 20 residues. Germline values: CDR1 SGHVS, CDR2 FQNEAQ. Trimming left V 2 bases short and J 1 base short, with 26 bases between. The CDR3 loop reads CASSLPLVGPPHSQNTEAFF. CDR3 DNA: TGTGCCAGCAGCTTACCCTTGGTCGGCCCCCCCCACAGCCAGAACACTGAAGCTTTCTTT.

CDR3 residues: CAWSVDIAGLLPPYNEQFF. The CDR3 bases are TGTGCCTGGAGTGTGGATATAGCGGGACTTCTCCCCCCCTACAATGAGCAGTTCTTC. The J gene is TRBJ2-1, the V gene TRBV30; 8 positions agree with TRBD2. This CDR3 is 19 amino acids long. V lost 0 bases, J lost 2 bases, and 15 bases stayed unmatched. Germline lookup yields CDR1 GTSNPN and CDR2 SVGIG (reference sequence).

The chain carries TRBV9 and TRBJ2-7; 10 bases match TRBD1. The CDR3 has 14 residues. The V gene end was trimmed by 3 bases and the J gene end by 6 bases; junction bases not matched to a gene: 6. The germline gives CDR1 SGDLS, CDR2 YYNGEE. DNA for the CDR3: TGTGCCAGCAGCGCCCGGACAGGGGGAGGCGAGCAGTACTTC. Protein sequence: CASSARTGGGEQYF. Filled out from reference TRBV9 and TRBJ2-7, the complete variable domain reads DSGVTQTPKHLITATGQRVTLRCSPRSGDLSVYWYQQSLDQGLQFLIQYYNGEERAKGNILERFSAQQFPDLHSELNLSSLELGDSALYFCASSARTGGGEQYFGPGTRLTVT.